The subject of this entry is one TCR beta chain. The target antigen is unknown. The assay was immunoSEQ multiplex PCR, and TCRdb's table has in-frame clones only and misses some. The table records 12,000 to 15,000 clones, roughly 75% of them present only once. This record comes from a study of vaccination effects on CD4 cells after COVID-19. Antigen-specific CD4+ T cells were expanded (with viral peptide pools) by the ViraFEST assay ahead of sequencing. Having been cultured for roughly 10 days, the cells underwent CD4+ T cell isolation. Confirmation by PCR established that the person had SARS-CoV-2 infection between March and December 2020. Two doses of either BNT162b2 or mRNA-1273 were given to each participant. The starting material was CD4+ T cells from PBMCs cultured with SARS-CoV-2 spike peptides, obtained after COVID-19 vaccination. The receptor comes from a human donor who had a prior SARS-CoV-2 infection.

In nucleotides, the CDR3 is TGTGCCAGCAGCTACGGGACAGGGCTCGGCACTGAAGCTTTCTTT. Its translation is CASSYGTGLGTEAFF. The rearrangement links TRBV5-6 to TRBJ1-1, with 9 bases that match TRBD1. Germline V lookup: CDR1 SGHDT, CDR2 YYEEEE. The CDR3 contains 15 residues. V lost 3 bases to trimming and J lost 4 bases; unmatched junction nucleotides: 7.